The 3 T cell receptor beta chains in this list originate from one sample, sequenced in a study of CD8+ T cells in alopecia areata. The treatment here: oral pan-JAK inhibitor, 5-10 mg twice daily. Once RNA had been extracted, it was reverse transcribed into cDNA to act as the sequencing template. Here immunoSEQ multiplex PCR was the method, and the copy in TCRdb shows in-frame clones only, minus some. The sample contains a few hundred thousand clones, 40% to 45% of which appear only once. Sample: CD4+ T cells sorted from blood, taken at roughly week 38, from a patient treated with tofacitinib. The receptors stem from a human donor with alopecia areata.

This sequence joins TRBV18 and TRBJ2-1, with D unresolved. The CDR3 loop spans 12 amino acids. V was cut by 3 bases and J by 7 bases, with 7 bases left in between. Per the germline V gene, CDR1 is KGHSH and CDR2 is LQKENI. CDR3 in amino acids: CASSPSENEQFF. For the CDR3, the DNA is TGTGCCAGCTCACCCAGTGAGAATGAGCAGTTCTTC.

This chain uses TRBV15 with TRBJ2-2; weak D call: TRBD1 (5 bases). Per germline, CDR1 LNHNV and CDR2 YYDKDF (reference sequence). V lost 0 bases to trimming and J lost 2 bases, with 10 bases between them. The CDR3 spans 16 residues. DNA of the CDR3: TGTGCCACCAGCAGAGAACCAAGGGGTAACACCGGGGAGCTGTTTTTT. It encodes CATSREPRGNTGELFF.

The gene calls are TRBV29-1 and TRBJ1-1; possibly TRBD1 for D (6 bases). V lost 6 bases and J 6 bases, leaving 14 bases between the germline ends. This CDR3 spans 12 amino acids. CDR1 and CDR2 from the germline V gene are SQVTM and ANQGSEA. The CDR3 DNA reads as TGCAGCGTGCAACAGGGAAGCGCTGAAGCTTTCTTT. Protein product: CSVQQGSAEAFF. Looking up the rest from reference TRBV29-1 and TRBJ1-1 gives the full variable domain: SAVISQKPSRDICQRGTSLTIQCQVDSQVTMMFWYRQQPGQSLTLIATANQGSEATYESGFVIDKFPISRPNLTFSTLTVSNMSPEDSSIYLCSVQQGSAEAFFGQGTRLTVV.